This T cell receptor (beta chain) derives from a study of control samples from healthy donors and cancer patients. Clones were sequenced by immunoSEQ multiplex PCR, and TCRdb holds only the in-frame ones, with some missing. The table has some 150,000 clones, roughly 94% seen once. The germline V and J ends were trimmed by 3 bases and 3 bases, with 15 bases remaining between them. CDR1 is ENHRY, CDR2 SYGVKD, per germline. The CDR3 runs to 15 residues. Sequencing was done on a sample of PBMCs. This chain connects TRBV10-3 to TRBJ2-7; the D call may be TRBD1 or TRBD2 (7 bases each). The sequence was obtained from a man aged 55 to 69 with colorectal cancer. The CDR3 loop is CAISEGEGAGYEQYF. CDR3 in DNA: TGTGCCATCAGTGAAGGGGAGGGGGCGGGCTACGAGCAGTACTTC.